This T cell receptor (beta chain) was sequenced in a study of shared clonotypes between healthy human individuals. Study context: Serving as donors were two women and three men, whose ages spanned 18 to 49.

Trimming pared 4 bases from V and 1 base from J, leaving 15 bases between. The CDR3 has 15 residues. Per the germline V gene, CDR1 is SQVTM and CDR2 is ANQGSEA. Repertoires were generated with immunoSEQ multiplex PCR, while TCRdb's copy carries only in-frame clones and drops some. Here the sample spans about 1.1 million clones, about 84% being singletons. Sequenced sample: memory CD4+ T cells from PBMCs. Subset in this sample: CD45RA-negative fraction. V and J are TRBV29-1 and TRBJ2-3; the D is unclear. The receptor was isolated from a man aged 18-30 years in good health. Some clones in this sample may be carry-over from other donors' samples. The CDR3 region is CSVGEWVVGTDTQYF. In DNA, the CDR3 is TGCAGCGTTGGTGAATGGGTCGTCGGCACAGATACGCAGTATTTT.